This T cell receptor (beta chain) was found in a study of blood T cell repertoires in COVID-19. On the study more broadly: Material from acute and convalescent COVID-19 was sourced from the United States, Italy and Spain.

To note about this clone: The junction shows a germline mismatch at one end, possibly a read error.

Authors' processing steps: Nucleated cell counts were estimated from reference gene primer amplification. Sequenced by immunoSEQ multiplex PCR; TCRdb stores in-frame clones only, minus some. V and J calls and clone size come straight from that table; D and trimming were deduced from the DNA. The sample contains about 140,000 clones, 75% to 80% of which appear only once. The CDR3 length is 14 residues. From germline, CDR1 is SSHAT and CDR2 FNYEAQ (reference sequence). Input material: peripheral blood. The chain employs TRBV7-7 and TRBJ2-2; D gene ambiguous. This TCR was sampled from a woman aged 45-59 years with active or convalescent COVID-19. The CDR3 DNA reads as TGTGCTAGCAGCTTAGCCTCCAGCACCGGGGAGCTGTTTTTT. Translated, it gives CASSLASSTGELFF.